This T cell receptor beta chain was identified in a study of cytomegalovirus exposure and HLA in healthy donors. Whole-study results and caveats: The authors listed about 170 TCR beta chains as cytomegalovirus-associated. Several of the most significant clusters appeared, in a later analysis, to be linked to common viral pathogens. Later analysis identified a missense DCLRE1C variant that was linked to TCR beta V- and J-gene trimming.

V lost 1 base and J lost 2, with 18 bases in between. The CDR3 contains 18 residues. CDR1 LGHNA and CDR2 YSLEER come from the germline V gene. This clone was seen a few times. The target antigen is unknown. The PCR ran on 60 Vbeta and 13 Jbeta primers. The repertoire was sequenced with immunoSEQ multiplex PCR; TCRdb's copy has only in-frame clones and lacks some. The profile shows over 120,000 clones, roughly 70% of them singletons. J is TRBJ1-5 and V is TRBV4-3; tentatively, D is TRBD1 (6 bases). The sequence derives from a man younger than 35 in good health and CMV-seropositive. The specimen was PBMCs. In nucleotides, the CDR3 is TGCGCCAGCAGCCAAGTCCCGACGGGGGGCTTCGGCAATCAGCCCCAGCATTTT. Translation: CASSQVPTGGFGNQPQHF.